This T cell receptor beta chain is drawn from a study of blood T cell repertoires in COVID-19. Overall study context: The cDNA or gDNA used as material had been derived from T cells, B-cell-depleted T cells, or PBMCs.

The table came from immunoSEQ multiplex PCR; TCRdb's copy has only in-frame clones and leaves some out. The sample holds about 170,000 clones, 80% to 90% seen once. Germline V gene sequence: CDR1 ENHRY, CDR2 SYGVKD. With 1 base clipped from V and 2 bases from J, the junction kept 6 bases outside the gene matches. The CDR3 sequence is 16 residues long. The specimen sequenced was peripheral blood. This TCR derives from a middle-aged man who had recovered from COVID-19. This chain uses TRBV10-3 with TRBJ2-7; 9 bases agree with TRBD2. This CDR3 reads CAISEWAERGAYEQYF. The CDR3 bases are TGTGCCATCAGTGAGTGGGCAGAGCGGGGGGCCTACGAGCAGTACTTC.